Below are 18 T cell receptor beta chains sequenced from a single sample in a study of control samples from healthy donors and cancer patients. TCRdb keeps only in-frame clones here, not all; method: immunoSEQ multiplex PCR. The table includes tens of thousands of clones, 94% detected once. The specimen sequenced was blood. These receptors were obtained from a woman aged 25 to 45 in good health.

J is TRBJ2-1 and V is TRBV2; no firm D call. This CDR3 has 13 amino acids. V gave up 8 bases and J gave up 4 bases, with 12 bases separating them. In germline, CDR1 is SNHLY, CDR2 FYNNEI. Here the CDR3 DNA reads TGTGCCAGCTCTGAATCGGTATACAATGAGCAGTTCTTC. As protein: CASSESVYNEQFF.

This clone was picked up one time. One junction end disagrees with the germline gene, perhaps due to a read error. This chain joins TRBV7-7 and TRBJ2-2; TRBD1 matches 7 bases. Germline values: CDR1 SSHAT, CDR2 FNYEAQ (reference sequence). The CDR3 has 17 amino acids. The DNA of the CDR3 is TGTGCTAGCAGCCCGGACGACGCGACAGGGATATCCGGGGAGCTGTTTTTT. Translated: CASSPDDATGISGELFF.

The chain employs TRBV19 and TRBJ1-6, with TRBD1 matching over 7 bases. V lost 6 bases to trimming and J lost 9 bases; unmatched junction nucleotides: 8. This CDR3 spans 14 amino acids. Germline lookup yields CDR1 LNHDA and CDR2 SQIVND (reference sequence). The CDR3, as DNA: TGTGCCAGTAGGGAGGGACAGAGGCGTTCACCCCTCCACTTT. Encoded protein: CASREGQRRSPLHF. The variable domain in full, completed from reference TRBV19 and TRBJ1-6, reads DGGITQSPKYLFRKEGQNVTLSCEQNLNHDAMYWYRQDPGQGLRLIYYSQIVNDFQKGDIAEGYSVSREKKESFPLTVTSAQKNPTAFYLCASREGQRRSPLHFGNGTRLTVT.

The chain has TRBV11-2 and TRBJ1-2; D might be TRBD1 (6 bases). CDR3 size: 17 residues. Trimming left V 0 bases short and J 8 bases short, with 22 bases between. CDR1 and CDR2 from the germline V gene are SGHAT and FQNNGV. The CDR3 loop reads CASSLESTTGIRRGYTF. DNA of the CDR3: TGTGCCAGCAGCTTAGAGAGCACAACAGGGATCCGGCGGGGCTACACCTTC.

The chain has TRBV27 and TRBJ2-3; D call uncertain. With 5 bases removed from V and 4 bases from J, the gap between germline ends came to 10 bases. From germline, CDR1 is MNHEY and CDR2 SMNVEV (reference sequence). CDR3 length: 13 amino acids. The CDR3 is CASSMIGADTQYF. CDR3 bases: TGTGCCAGCAGTATGATTGGGGCAGATACGCAGTATTTT.

This chain links TRBV25-1 with TRBJ1-5, with D unresolved. The CDR3 totals 14 residues. Germline CDR1 is MGHDK and CDR2 is SYGVNS. V was pared by 3 bases and J by 7 bases, with 13 bases between. CDR3 sequence reads: CASSDYRAGQPQHF. DNA for the CDR3: TGTGCCAGCAGTGATTACCGGGCGGGGCAGCCCCAGCATTTT.

V and J are TRBV5-4 and TRBJ2-1; D call uncertain. This CDR3 contains 14 residues. Germline lookup yields CDR1 SGHNT and CDR2 YYREEE (reference sequence). V lost 4 bases and J lost 0, with 8 bases in between. The CDR3 nucleotides are TGTGCCAGCAGCCCCACCAGCTCCTACAATGAGCAGTTCTTC. Its protein product is CASSPTSSYNEQFF.

The V call is TRBV6-1, the J call TRBJ1-6; tentative D call: TRBD1 (5 bases). CDR1 and CDR2 (germline): MNHNS, SASEGT. The CDR3 totals 14 residues. Trimming took 5 bases from V and 10 from J, leaving 15 bases between them. The CDR3 region is CASSWGTDGSPLHF. DNA of the CDR3: TGTGCCAGCAGTTGGGGGACGGACGGCTCACCCCTCCACTTT.

The J gene is TRBJ1-1, the V gene TRBV29-1; 7 positions match TRBD1. The length of the CDR3 is 11 residues. Germline loops: CDR1 SQVTM, CDR2 ANQGSEA. Trimming at V came to 4 bases and at J to 12 bases, leaving 8 bases not matched to a gene. Here the CDR3 DNA reads TGCAGCGTTGTCGGGACAGCTGTAACTTTCTTT. As protein: CSVVGTAVTFF.

V gene TRBV4-2 combines with J gene TRBJ2-1; perhaps TRBD2 as D (7 bases). The V gene lost 6 bases and the J gene lost 4 bases, with 19 bases spanning the gap. This CDR3 is built from 16 residues. Per germline, CDR1 LGHNA and CDR2 YNFKEQ. The CDR3 DNA follows: TGTGCCAGCAGGCCTGCGTCTGCGGGGGCTTACAATGAGCAGTTCTTC. Encoded protein: CASRPASAGAYNEQFF.

The V gene is TRBV5-1, the J gene TRBJ1-1, with a possible D match to TRBD1 (6 bases). The CDR3 loop spans 16 amino acids. The germline CDR1 and CDR2 sequences are SGHRS and YFSETQ. The V and J ends lost 0 bases and 0 bases respectively, with 12 bases between them. The CDR3 region has the DNA TGCGCCAGCAGCTTGGAAGTAGGGGGGGTGAACACTGAAGCTTTCTTT. Its protein is CASSLEVGGVNTEAFF. The whole variable domain, filled in from reference TRBV5-1 and TRBJ1-1, reads KAGVTQTPRYLIKTRGQQVTLSCSPISGHRSVSWYQQTPGQGLQFLFEYFSETQRNKGNFPGRFSGRQFSNSRSEMNVSTLELGDSALYLCASSLEVGGVNTEAFFGQGTRLTVV.

This chain links TRBV3-1 (or the pseudogene TRBV3-2) with TRBJ1-5, with no clear D. Per the germline V gene, CDR1 is LGHDT and CDR2 is YNNKEL (reference sequence). The CDR3 is made up of 13 amino acids. Trimming removed 0 bases at V and 6 bases at J, with 6 bases between. The CDR3 region has the DNA TGTGCCAGCAGCCAAGAGTGGGGTCAGCCCCAGCATTTT. It codes for CASSQEWGQPQHF.

The chain uses TRBV6-5 and TRBJ1-2, with D hard to call. CDR3 size: 13 residues. Germline CDR1 and CDR2: MNHEY and SVGAGI. V was trimmed by 1 base and J by 4 bases, leaving 7 bases between them. CDR3: CASSYWETYGYTF. In DNA, the CDR3 is TGTGCCAGCAGTTACTGGGAGACCTATGGCTACACCTTC.

V is TRBV5-1 and J is TRBJ2-1; D unresolved. This CDR3 region has 15 residues. The germline V gene has CDR1 SGHRS and CDR2 YFSETQ. With 4 bases removed from V and 4 bases from J, the gap between germline ends came to 15 bases. In DNA, the CDR3 is TGCGCCAGCAGCCCGATCCCAGATTCTTACAATGAGCAGTTCTTC. Translating it yields CASSPIPDSYNEQFF.

The CDR3 loop reads CASSAAAVEKLFF. For the CDR3, the DNA is TGTGCCAGCAGCGCCGCGGCCGTTGAAAAACTGTTTTTT. This chain uses TRBV7-9 with TRBJ1-4; D is unclear. Germline CDR1 and CDR2: SEHNR and FQNEAQ (reference sequence). The V and J ends lost 5 bases and 7 bases respectively, with 11 bases between them. The CDR3 spans 13 residues.

The genes are TRBV6-2 or TRBV6-3 and TRBJ1-2; D gene uncertain. V was trimmed by 5 bases and J by 12 bases, leaving 16 bases between them. Germline V gene sequence: CDR1 MNHEY, CDR2 SVGEGT. The CDR3 contains 12 residues. The CDR3 bases are TGTGCCAGCAGTCGCCAGGCAGAGGTCAACACCTTC. Encoded protein: CASSRQAEVNTF.

The rearrangement uses TRBV7-3 and TRBJ2-1; TRBD2 matches 8 bases. J was trimmed by 5 bases and V by 5 bases; bases with no gene match: 5. The CDR3 extends over 14 amino acids. Germline assignment: CDR1 SGHTA and CDR2 FQGTGA. The CDR3 region has the DNA TGTGCCAGCAGCCCCACAGCGGGGGACAATGAGCAGTTCTTC. Residues: CASSPTAGDNEQFF.

V is TRBV7-9 and J is TRBJ2-1; TRBD2 matches at 7 bases. Unmatched junction bases numbered 1, after V lost 4 bases and J lost 4 bases. This CDR3 has 13 residues. Germline V lookup: CDR1 SEHNR, CDR2 FQNEAQ (reference sequence). As DNA, the CDR3 is TGTGCCAGCAGCTGGGGACTATACAATGAGCAGTTCTTC. Translated, it gives CASSWGLYNEQFF.